Listed below are T cell receptor beta chains from one sample, sequenced in a study of shared clonotypes between healthy human individuals. Sequencing used immunoSEQ multiplex PCR; TCRdb keeps in-frame clones, though not all of them. The sample contains roughly 2 million clones, about 95% of which appear only once. The sequenced sample was naive CD8+ T cells sorted from blood. These receptor sequences come from a man between 18 and 35 years old in good health. The CDR3 runs from the conserved cysteine through the conserved F or W. Fields, in order: CDR3 protein, V gene, J gene.

CASSFYPWTLSNYGYTF	TRBV27	TRBJ1-2
CASSRVGSNQPQHF	TRBV7-8	TRBJ1-5
CASSISTGTGASDTQYF	TRBV13	TRBJ2-3
CASSLAPWKAVGTDTQYF	TRBV5-6	TRBJ2-3
CASSPRAGDQPQHF	TRBV7-9	TRBJ1-5
CASSLRGDEKLFF	TRBV13	TRBJ1-4
CASKDRGRDTEAFF	TRBV28	TRBJ1-1
CASSQPDRAQETQYF	TRBV7-9	TRBJ2-5
CASSWLDTVTGELFF	TRBV28	TRBJ2-2
CASSPHRQASYEQYF	TRBV28	TRBJ2-7
CASSADLAGGSTQYF	TRBV9	TRBJ2-3
CASSLAPVLNTEAFF	TRBV5-6	TRBJ1-1
CASSLGQGLYSPLHF	TRBV28	TRBJ1-6
CASSLLGGEQYF	TRBV5-6	TRBJ2-7
CASRGQILTYEQYF	TRBV28	TRBJ2-7
CASSYRGKGSNQPQHF	TRBV6-5	TRBJ1-5
CASSPGGYTDTQYF	TRBV7-9	TRBJ2-3
CASSGGLTDTQYF	TRBV11-2	TRBJ2-3
CASSDGRGRSPLHF	TRBV10-1	TRBJ1-6
CASGDSNYGYTF	TRBV5-4	TRBJ1-2
CSATKGDYQHF	TRBV20-1	TRBJ1-5
CASTPGTAPNEKLFF	TRBV6-5	TRBJ1-4
CASSGQGTRGTQYF	TRBV9	TRBJ2-5
CASSWGQGLNTEAFF	TRBV5-6	TRBJ1-1